This T cell receptor (beta chain) originates from a study of CD8 T cells in ankylosing spondylitis. Study outcomes and limitations: Fewer than ten highly homologous variants made up a TCR beta motif, and this motif appeared characteristic of ankylosing spondylitis blood.

This CDR3 has 13 residues. The V end lost 0 bases, the J end lost 6 bases, and 9 bases lay between the germline ends. CDR1 and CDR2 from the germline V gene are SGHRS and YFSETQ. Using its own MiXCR run on the 5' RACE reads, TCRdb lists one record per CDR3 protein. Among 750,000 to 850,000 distinct CDR3 sequences listed, over 9.5% were seen once. A note on this clonotype: Its cognate antigen is unknown. Since a much larger clone is just one base distant, this may be a read error.

This chain joins TRBV5-1 and TRBJ1-2; D is unclear. Sequencing input: blood, either unsorted or a sorted T cell fraction (not recorded which). This receptor was obtained from a male donor with ankylosing spondylitis. The CDR3: CASSLGDLHGYTF. CDR3 coding DNA: TGCGCCAGCAGCTTGGGCGACCTCCATGGCTACACCTTC.